The T cell receptor beta chain under discussion was sequenced for a study of a mutant IDH1 vaccine in newly diagnosed glioma. Study-wide background: With temozolomide cycles, or 4-6 weeks after radiotherapy alone, vaccination was started. Treated patients were roughly 62% male, about 38% female, mean age around 40 years. Patients previously underwent radiotherapy, temozolomide, or both, and most underwent both.

Germline V lookup: CDR1 GTSNPN, CDR2 SVGIG (reference sequence). Trimming left V 0 bases short and J 7 bases short, with 12 bases between. The CDR3 length is 14 residues. Turning to this clone: The antigen is unknown.

Time point specified: week 5, during vaccination. Vaccine doses each comprised 300 ug of mutant IDH1 20-mer peptide, with topical imiquimod. Sequenced by immunoSEQ multiplex PCR; TCRdb stores in-frame clones only, minus some. Of 40,000 to 60,000 clones in the sample, about 77% were seen once. The sequences come from PBMCs, collected from a glioma patient whose treatment included an IDH1 peptide vaccine. The TCR originated in a woman in her thirties or forties with glioma. The rearrangement uses TRBV30 and TRBJ2-2; D call uncertain. CDR3 DNA sequence: TGTGCCTGGAGTGTACTCGGAGCCGGCGGGGAGCTGTTTTTT. It translates to CAWSVLGAGGELFF.